This T cell receptor beta chain emerged from a study of T cells in pancreatic ductal adenocarcinoma. Overall study findings and caveats: The resected cohort was biased toward the minority with early-stage disease. Tumor-versus-blood clonality comparisons may be biased toward lower tumor diversity.

Selected pancreatic ductal adenocarcinoma patients had undergone surgery without neoadjuvant therapy. About this clone: No antigen is known for it.

Produced via immunoSEQ multiplex PCR; TCRdb's table is partial and in-frame only. The data contain around 100,000 clones, about 95% of them singletons. Germline V CDR1 and CDR2: ENHRY, SYGVKD. The ends were cut back, 4 bases at V and 1 base at J, with 13 bases in the middle. There are 15 residues in the CDR3. The sample consisted of PBMCs. The receptor's source is a human donor with pancreatic ductal adenocarcinoma. The gene calls are TRBV10-3 and TRBJ2-5; possibly TRBD1 for D (6 bases). The CDR3: CAISGEGGTQETQYF. The CDR3 DNA sequence: TGTGCCATCAGTGGTGAAGGGGGAACCCAAGAGACCCAGTACTTC.